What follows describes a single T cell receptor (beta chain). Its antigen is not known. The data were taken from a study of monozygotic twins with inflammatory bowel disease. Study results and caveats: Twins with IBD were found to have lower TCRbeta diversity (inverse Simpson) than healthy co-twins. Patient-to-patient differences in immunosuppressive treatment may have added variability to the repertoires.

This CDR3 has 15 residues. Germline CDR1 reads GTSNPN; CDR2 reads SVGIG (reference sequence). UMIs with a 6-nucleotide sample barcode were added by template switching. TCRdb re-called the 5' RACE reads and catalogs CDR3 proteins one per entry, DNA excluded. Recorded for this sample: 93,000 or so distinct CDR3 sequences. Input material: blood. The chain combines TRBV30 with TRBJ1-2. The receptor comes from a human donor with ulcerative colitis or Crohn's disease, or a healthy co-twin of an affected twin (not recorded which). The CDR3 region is CAWSANLGQIYGYTF. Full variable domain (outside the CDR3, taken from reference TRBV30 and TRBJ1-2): SQTIHQWPATLVQPVGSPLSLECTVEGTSNPNLYWYRQAAGRGLQLLFYSVGIGQISSEVPQNLSASRPQDRQFILSSKKLLLSDSGFYLCAWSANLGQIYGYTFGSGTRLTVV.